The clone carrying this T cell receptor beta chain has just one count. Authors' analysis steps: Nucleated cell counts were estimated from reference gene primer amplification. Clones were sequenced by immunoSEQ multiplex PCR, and TCRdb holds only the in-frame ones, with some missing. Clonal size and the V and J genes are those of that table, whereas D and trimming came from the DNA. The sample contains 250,000 or so clones, around 87% of which appear only once. The CDR3 totals 14 residues. The V segment lost 3 bases and the J segment 6 bases; nucleotides outside the gene matches: 5. Germline values: CDR1 SGDLS, CDR2 YYNGEE. The sample belongs to a study of blood T cell repertoires in COVID-19. Study details: Italy, Spain and the United States were the sources of the convalescent and acute COVID-19 samples. Sample material is recorded as cDNA or gDNA derived from T cells, B-cell-depleted T cells, or PBMCs.

The source is a woman in her sixties or seventies with active or convalescent COVID-19. Specimen: peripheral blood. V gene TRBV9 combines with J gene TRBJ1-2; 10 nucleotides match TRBD1. CDR3 sequence: CASSGPGQGNGYTF. The CDR3, as DNA: TGTGCCAGCAGCGGGCCGGGACAGGGGAATGGCTACACCTTC.